The 10 T cell receptor beta chains listed next were all sequenced from one sample in a study of T cells expressing NK-cell markers. Using the 5' RACE reads, TCRdb records one entry per CDR3 protein without DNA. The sample table sets out a few hundred thousand distinct CDR3 sequences. Sequenced: blood T cells: a sorted CD56 or NKG2C T cell subset, CD4+ or CD8+ T cells, or bulk PBMC T cells (not recorded which). These receptors originate from a man aged 18-30 years in good health.

V usage is TRBV11-3 and J usage is TRBJ2-1; without DNA, the TCRdb call of TRBD1 cannot be checked. This CDR3 spans 16 amino acids. Germline-derived CDR1 and CDR2 are SGHNT and YENEEA. The CDR3 sequence is CASSLGRQRPIKEQFF.

The chain couples TRBV7-9 to TRBJ2-5; TCRdb's assignment of TRBD1 cannot be checked, as there is no DNA. The V gene's germline CDR1 is SEHNR and CDR2 FQNEAQ (reference sequence). The CDR3 contains 14 residues. The CDR3 region is CASSPDRAPETQYF.

This sequence joins TRBV7-7 and TRBJ2-2; TCRdb designates TRBD1, a call that cannot be tested without DNA. The CDR3 is 16 residues long. Per the germline V gene, CDR1 is SSHAT and CDR2 is FNYEAQ (reference sequence). The CDR3 here is CASSLFTGERPGELFF.

The rearrangement joins TRBV24-1 to TRBJ2-1; TCRdb proposes TRBD2, but this gene call is untestable without DNA. Per germline, CDR1 KGHDR and CDR2 SFDVKD. The length of the CDR3 is 19 residues. The CDR3 spells CATSVEGGLAGGPGNEQFF.

The gene calls are TRBV20-1 and TRBJ2-1; the TCRdb D gene call, TRBD2, has no DNA to confirm it. CDR1 and CDR2 from the germline V gene are DFQATT and SNEGSKA (reference sequence). The CDR3 is 13 residues long. The CDR3 protein is CSAPLLADLEQFF.

J is TRBJ2-7 and V is TRBV11-2; the TCRdb call, TRBD1, lacks DNA for checking. The CDR3 is made up of 14 amino acids. Germline V gene lookup returns CDR1 SGHAT and CDR2 FQNNGV. The CDR3 protein is CASSWGTDSYEQYF.

J is TRBJ2-1 and V is TRBV20-1; TCRdb returns TRBD2, unconfirmable since there is no DNA. The length of the CDR3 is 16 residues. Looked up from germline, CDR1 is DFQATT and CDR2 is SNEGSKA (reference sequence). The CDR3 reads CSAPGGLAGFVAEQFF.

The V call is TRBV12-3 or TRBV12-4, the J call TRBJ2-5; as DNA is missing, the TRBD1 call by TCRdb cannot be tested. The CDR3 has 16 amino acids. The CDR3 sequence is CASSLAQRTGQETQYF.

The chain has TRBV27 and TRBJ1-3. The germline V gene has CDR1 MNHEY and CDR2 SMNVEV (reference sequence). The CDR3 is 15 residues long. CDR3 residues: CASSRGGYSGNTIYF.

The chain recombines TRBV9 with TRBJ2-2; TCRdb's D call of TRBD2 is untestable without DNA. The CDR3 consists of 16 residues. Germline values: CDR1 SGDLS, CDR2 YYNGEE. CDR3 residues: CASSVGGRGGTGELFF.